The 15 T cell receptor beta chains below come from one sample, sequenced in a study of T cells after yellow fever vaccination. MiXCR was run by TCRdb on the 5' RACE reads, yielding one entry per CDR3 protein. Of about 630,000 distinct CDR3 sequences listed, 9% to 15% are singletons. The sequencing here drew on PBMCs, taken on the day of the yellow fever booster vaccination. These receptors were obtained from a man aged 30-40 years who received the YFV17D yellow fever vaccine.

This clonotype came up many times. V and J are TRBV6-2 or TRBV6-3 and TRBJ2-5; D uncertain. The CDR3 loop spans 13 amino acids. The V end was cut by 8 bases, the J end by 1 base, with 11 bases between. CDR1 MNHEY and CDR2 SVGEGT come from the germline V gene. The CDR3 protein is CASSPGFQETQYF. The CDR3 DNA reads TGTGCCAGCTCACCGGGCTTCCAAGAGACCCAGTACTTC.

CDR3 amino acids: CRLTGTASTEAFF. The CDR3 coding sequence is TGCAGGCTTACAGGGACGGCCAGTACTGAAGCTTTCTTT. This chain links TRBV20-1 with TRBJ1-1; possibly TRBD1 for D (6 bases). The CDR3 loop spans 13 amino acids. The germline CDR1 and CDR2 sequences are DFQATT and SNEGSKA (reference sequence).

This clonotype has a count of ten or more. The rearrangement uses TRBV9 and TRBJ2-5, with TRBD2 matching 10 bases. Trimming removed 3 bases from V and 0 bases from J; junction bases left unmatched: 2. CDR3 length: 15 amino acids. Per the germline V gene, CDR1 is SGDLS and CDR2 is YYNGEE. In nucleotides, the CDR3 is TGTGCCAGCAGCGCAGGGACTAGCGACCAAGAGACCCAGTACTTC. This translates into CASSAGTSDQETQYF. Full variable domain (rest looked up from reference TRBV9 and TRBJ2-5): DSGVTQTPKHLITATGQRVTLRCSPRSGDLSVYWYQQSLDQGLQFLIQYYNGEERAKGNILERFSAQQFPDLHSELNLSSLELGDSALYFCASSAGTSDQETQYFGPGTRLLVL.

This clonotype was picked up a small number of times. The rearrangement joins TRBV5-1 to TRBJ2-3; no reliable D call. The CDR3 is made up of 15 amino acids. V lost 7 bases to trimming and J lost 0 bases, with 15 bases between them. Germline CDR1 SGHRS, CDR2 YFSETQ. The CDR3 here is CASRNRAASTDTQYF. Here the CDR3 DNA reads TGCGCCAGCCGGAACCGGGCAGCTAGCACAGATACGCAGTATTTT.

V and J are TRBV19 and TRBJ2-1; D is uncertain. The CDR3 runs 12 residues. Trimming removed 7 bases from V and 8 bases from J, with 12 bases in between. The germline CDR1 and CDR2 sequences are LNHDA and SQIVND (reference sequence). The CDR3 here is CASMGFGDEQFF. Here the CDR3 DNA reads TGTGCCAGTATGGGATTTGGCGATGAGCAGTTCTTC.

This clonotype was counted a few times. The chain recombines TRBV20-1 with TRBJ2-1; 12 nucleotides align to TRBD2. Trimming removed 3 bases from V and 0 bases from J; junction bases left unmatched: 21. CDR3 length: 22 residues. The V gene's germline CDR1 is DFQATT and CDR2 SNEGSKA (reference sequence). The CDR3 loop is CSASLTRGRSSGRVSSYNEQFF. DNA of the CDR3: TGCAGTGCTAGCCTGACGCGGGGGCGATCTAGCGGGAGGGTCAGCTCCTACAATGAGCAGTTCTTC.

The rearrangement links TRBV29-1 to TRBJ1-1; unclear D gene. Germline V gene sequence: CDR1 SQVTM, CDR2 ANQGSEA. With 4 bases removed from V and 5 bases from J, the gap between germline ends came to 14 bases. The CDR3 sequence is 13 residues long. CDR3 sequence reads: CSVVRREGTEAFF. The CDR3 region has the DNA TGCAGCGTTGTTAGGAGGGAGGGAACTGAAGCTTTCTTT.

This clonotype has just a few counts. The chain recombines TRBV7-2 with TRBJ1-6; D unclear. This CDR3 comprises 14 residues. CDR1 and CDR2 from the germline V gene are SGHTA and FQGNSA. Deletions cut 1 base from V and 14 bases from J, with 15 bases between. CDR3 in DNA: TGTGCCAGCAGCTTAGGGACGGGAATTCAGACCCTCCACTTT. Amino acid sequence: CASSLGTGIQTLHF.

The CDR3 protein is CAWSVIDEQYF. CDR3 in DNA: TGTGCCTGGAGTGTTATCGACGAGCAGTACTTC. J is TRBJ2-7 and V is TRBV30; D ambiguous. V dropped 0 bases and J dropped 5 bases, with 5 bases sitting between them. This CDR3 spans 11 amino acids. Germline V gene data show CDR1 as GTSNPN and CDR2 as SVGIG (reference sequence). Supplemented by reference TRBV30 and TRBJ2-7, the full variable domain reads SQTIHQWPATLVQPVGSPLSLECTVEGTSNPNLYWYRQAAGRGLQLLFYSVGIGQISSEVPQNLSASRPQDRQFILSSKKLLLSDSGFYLCAWSVIDEQYFGPGTRLTVT.

CDR3 in amino acids: CASSLVIVTNYNEQFF. CDR3 bases: TGTGCCAGCAGCTTAGTAATAGTGACTAACTACAATGAGCAGTTCTTC. V is TRBV11-2 and J is TRBJ2-1, with D possibly TRBD2 on 5 matching bases. The CDR3 has 16 residues. Trimming cost V 1 base and J 3 bases, with 13 bases left between them. Germline lookup yields CDR1 SGHAT and CDR2 FQNNGV.

Many counts were recorded for this clonotype. The CDR3 DNA is TGCAGCGTTGGGACAGGGGCCGGGAATGGAGATACGCAGTATTTT. This gives the protein CSVGTGAGNGDTQYF. The chain links TRBV29-1 to TRBJ2-3; 9 bases agree with TRBD1. CDR1 and CDR2 (germline): SQVTM, ANQGSEA. This CDR3 has 15 residues. V lost 4 bases and J lost 5; bases outside the gene matches: 10.

CDR3 DNA: TGTGCCAGCAGCACAACAGGGGCAAAAGAGACCCAGTACTTC. Translated: CASSTTGAKETQYF. The J gene is TRBJ2-5, the V gene TRBV7-2; 7 nucleotides align to TRBD1. Per the germline V gene, CDR1 is SGHTA and CDR2 is FQGNSA. J was trimmed by 3 bases and V by 5 bases; bases with no gene match: 6. This CDR3 region has 14 residues.

This clonotype was detected only a few times. This chain connects TRBV7-9 to TRBJ2-1; no definite D call. The CDR3 spans 13 residues. V lost 5 bases, J lost 4 bases, and 9 bases lay in between. Germline CDR1 and CDR2: SEHNR and FQNEAQ (reference sequence). CDR3 in amino acids: CASSQTLYNEQFF. CDR3 in DNA: TGTGCCAGCAGCCAGACATTGTACAATGAGCAGTTCTTC.

At least ten counts were recorded for this clonotype. V and J are TRBV6-1 and TRBJ2-5; TRBD1 matches at 7 bases. Trimming removed 6 bases from V and 1 base from J; junction bases left unmatched: 8. The CDR3 has 15 amino acids. In germline, CDR1 is MNHNS, CDR2 SASEGT. This CDR3 reads CASRRKTGPQETQYF. The CDR3 DNA reads TGTGCCAGCAGGCGAAAGACAGGGCCCCAAGAGACCCAGTACTTC.

V usage is TRBV10-3 and J usage is TRBJ1-1, with 7 nucleotides matching TRBD1. Germline loops: CDR1 ENHRY, CDR2 SYGVKD. The V gene end was trimmed by 4 bases and the J gene end by 4 bases; junction bases not matched to a gene: 6. The CDR3 runs 14 residues. The CDR3 sequence is CAISGQGVGTEAFF. The CDR3 DNA reads as TGTGCCATCAGTGGACAGGGAGTGGGCACTGAAGCTTTCTTT.